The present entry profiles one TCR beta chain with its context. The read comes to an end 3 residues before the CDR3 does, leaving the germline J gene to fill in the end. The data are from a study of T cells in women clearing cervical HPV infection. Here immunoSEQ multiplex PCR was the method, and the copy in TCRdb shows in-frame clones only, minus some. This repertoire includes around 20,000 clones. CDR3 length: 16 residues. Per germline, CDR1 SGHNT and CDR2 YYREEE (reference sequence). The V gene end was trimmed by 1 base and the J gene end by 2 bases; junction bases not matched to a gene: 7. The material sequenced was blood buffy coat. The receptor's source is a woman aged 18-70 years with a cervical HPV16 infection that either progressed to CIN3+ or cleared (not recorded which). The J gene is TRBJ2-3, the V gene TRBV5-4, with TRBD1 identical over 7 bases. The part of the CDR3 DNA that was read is TGTGCCAGCAGCTTGAAGGACAGGCAAATCACAGATACG. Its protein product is CASSLKDRQITDT. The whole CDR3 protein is CASSLKDRQITDTQYF.